This TCR beta chain comes out of a study of T-cell reconstitution after alpha-beta-depleted transplantation in children. Unique molecular identifiers tagged the TCRbeta library. From the PCR reads, TCRdb called clonotypes with MiXCR, one entry per CDR3 protein. The data show hundreds of thousands of distinct CDR3 sequences, with about a tenth seen just once and over 9% held by the top ten. Deletions cut 7 bases from V and 7 bases from J, with 14 bases between. The CDR3 sequence is 12 residues long. Germline assignment: CDR1 DFQATT and CDR2 SNEGSKA (reference sequence). The rearrangement links TRBV20-1 to TRBJ2-1, with TRBD2 as a possible D gene (5 bases). Sequencing was performed on PBMCs from the stem cell graft donor, taken from the stem cell graft. This receptor was identified in a human donor who donated a stem cell graft to a child with SCID. CDR3: CSGGGNWNEQFF. The CDR3 coding sequence is TGCAGTGGAGGAGGTAACTGGAATGAGCAGTTCTTC.